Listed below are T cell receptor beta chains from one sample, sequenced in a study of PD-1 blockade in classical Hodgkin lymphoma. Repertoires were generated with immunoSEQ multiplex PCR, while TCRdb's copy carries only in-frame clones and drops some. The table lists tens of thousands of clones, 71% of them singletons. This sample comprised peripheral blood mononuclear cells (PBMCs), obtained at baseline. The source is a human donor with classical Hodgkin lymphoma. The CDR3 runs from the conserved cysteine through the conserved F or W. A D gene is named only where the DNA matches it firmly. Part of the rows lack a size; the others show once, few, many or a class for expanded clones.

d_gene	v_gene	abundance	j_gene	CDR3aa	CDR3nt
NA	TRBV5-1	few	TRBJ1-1	CASRLDGLNTEAFF	TGCGCCAGCAGATTGGACGGATTGAACACTGAAGCTTTCTTT
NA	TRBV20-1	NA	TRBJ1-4	CSALSAEKLFF	TGCAGTGCTCTTTCTGCGGAAAAACTGTTTTTT
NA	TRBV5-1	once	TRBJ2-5	CASGPGSIKGKETQYF	TGCGCCAGCGGGCCGGGCAGCATTAAGGGGAAAGAGACCCAGTACTTC
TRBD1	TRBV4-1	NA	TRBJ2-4	CASSQGGGTGFYF	TGCGCCAGCAGCCAAGGCGGAGGGACAGGTTTCTACTTC
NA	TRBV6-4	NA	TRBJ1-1	CASSDSKTGVDTEAFF	TGTGCCAGCAGTGACTCGAAAACAGGCGTCGACACTGAAGCTTTCTTT
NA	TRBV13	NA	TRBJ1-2	CASSFPGFTLLDGYTF	TGTGCCAGCAGCTTCCCGGGGTTTACGCTACTAGATGGCTACACCTTC
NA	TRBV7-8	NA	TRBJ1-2	CASSPEGGLYYGYTF	TGTGCCAGCAGCCCCGAGGGGGGGCTTTACTATGGCTACACCTTC
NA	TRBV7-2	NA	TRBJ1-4	CASSRGQAYEKLFF	TGTGCCAGCAGCCGAGGGCAGGCGTATGAAAAACTGTTTTTT
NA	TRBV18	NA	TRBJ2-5	CASSPRDQETQYF	TGTGCCAGCTCACCAAGGGATCAAGAGACCCAGTACTTC
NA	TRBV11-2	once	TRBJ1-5	CASSLAPTQPQHF	TGTGCCAGCAGCTTAGCGCCCACTCAGCCCCAGCATTTT
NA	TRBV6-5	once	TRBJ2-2	CASSYRVQSNTGELFF	TGTGCCAGCAGTTACAGGGTTCAGTCTAACACCGGGGAGCTGTTTTTT
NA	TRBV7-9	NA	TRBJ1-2	CASSQLRAGGGYTF	TGTGCCAGCAGCCAACTAAGAGCCGGGGGTGGCTACACCTTC
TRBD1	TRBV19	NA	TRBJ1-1	CASTLRGGQVSGAFF	TGTGCCAGTACCCTTCGTGGGGGACAGGTGTCAGGGGCTTTCTTT
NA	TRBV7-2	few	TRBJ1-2	CASSSGPLPNYGYTF	TGTGCCAGCAGCTCTGGGCCCCTTCCTAACTATGGCTACACCTTC
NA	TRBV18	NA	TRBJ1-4	CASSLTATNEKLFF	TGTGCCAGCTCACTAACAGCAACTAATGAAAAACTGTTTTTT
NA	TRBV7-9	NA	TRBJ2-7	CASSLAGTPYEQYF	TGTGCCAGCAGCTTAGCCGGGACCCCCTACGAGCAGTACTTC
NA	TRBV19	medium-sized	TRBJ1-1	CASTGSDSTNTEAFF	TGTGCCAGTACCGGCTCGGACTCAACGAACACTGAAGCTTTCTTT
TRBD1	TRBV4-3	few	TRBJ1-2	CASSQDRVRGLTRSFYGYTF	TGCGCCAGCAGCCAAGATCGGGTCAGGGGGCTCACCCGTTCCTTCTATGGCTACACCTTC
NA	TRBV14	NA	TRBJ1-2	CASSLAREYGYTF	TGTGCCAGCAGCCTCGCCAGGGAGTATGGCTACACCTTC
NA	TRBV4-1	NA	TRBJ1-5	CASSQDDGNSSQPQHF	TGCGCCAGCAGCCAAGATGACGGCAATAGCAGTCAGCCCCAGCATTTT
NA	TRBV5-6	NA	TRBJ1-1	CASSLFGLGENTEAFF	TGTGCCAGCAGCTTGTTTGGTTTGGGGGAGAACACTGAAGCTTTCTTT
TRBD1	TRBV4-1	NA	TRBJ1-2	CASSPGTGANYGYTF	TGCGCCAGCAGCCCGGGGACAGGGGCGAACTATGGCTACACCTTC
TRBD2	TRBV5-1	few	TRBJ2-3	CASSLAVGLAGGSTDTQYF	TGCGCCAGCAGCTTGGCCGTGGGACTAGCGGGGGGTAGCACAGATACGCAGTATTTT